These T cell receptor beta chains were read from a single sample in a study of blood T cell repertoires in COVID-19. This table comes from immunoSEQ multiplex PCR, and its TCRdb copy is limited to in-frame clones, with some not included. The table lists approximately 170,000 clones, approximately 85% of them singletons, with 1.2% in the top ten. Sequenced: peripheral blood. Receptor source: a man aged 55-75 years who had recovered from COVID-19. The conserved cysteine and the conserved F or W are not part of the CDR3 here.

v_call,j_call,cdr3_aa
TRBV5-4,TRBJ1-6,ASSLKLGARKYNSPLH
TRBV5-6,TRBJ1-6,ASSNPHAGGGDSPLH
TRBV7-6,TRBJ1-4,ASSVGQGSEKLF
TRBV5-1,TRBJ2-5,ASSFTADQETQY
TRBV9,TRBJ2-2,ASSDRQVDEGSGELF
TRBV27,TRBJ2-3,ASSPRPNVVGTDTQY
TRBV5-6,TRBJ2-1,ASSPKTGVTYNEQF
TRBV5-6,TRBJ1-5,ASSPTYRGSQH
TRBV7-9,TRBJ1-4,ASTGGFSNEKLF
TRBV7-2,TRBJ2-7,ASSLRQGKGEQY
TRBV12-3/TRBV12-4,TRBJ1-4,ASSFRGGEKLF
TRBV6-4,TRBJ1-4,ASSRGQGEKLF
TRBV19,TRBJ1-5,ASSIEDGGNQPQH
TRBV9,TRBJ1-4,ASSTEGAGEKLF
TRBV6-5,TRBJ2-7,ASSYSMAAGGGEQY
TRBV6-2/TRBV6-3,TRBJ1-1,ASSLTGTATEAF
TRBV2,TRBJ2-5,ASSEGVQGTTQY
TRBV25-1,TRBJ1-1,ASSEPGTGGTEAF
TRBV7-2,TRBJ2-2,ASSLDAVGAHSGELF
TRBV19,TRBJ2-5,ASSLAGETQY
TRBV12-3/TRBV12-4,TRBJ1-2,ASSPGGGFYT
TRBV5-1,TRBJ1-2,ASSASGQGVYGYT
TRBV5-6,TRBJ1-1,ASRSTHRENTEAF
TRBV12-3/TRBV12-4,TRBJ2-3,ASSRGSWDTQY
TRBV4-1,TRBJ2-5,ASSLGGIQETQY
TRBV7-9,TRBJ2-7,ASSLGGGSTEQY
TRBV7-2,TRBJ2-5,ASSSRLGRETQY
TRBV18,TRBJ2-4,ASSPLSTGGKDGIQY
TRBV20-1,TRBJ2-1,SASHSGGGNEQF
TRBV7-9,TRBJ1-1,AVRGRLNTEAF
TRBV7-2,TRBJ2-6,ASSLDRVGTAGANVLT
TRBV30,TRBJ1-4,AWTRGDEKLF
TRBV2,TRBJ2-3,ASSETDTQY
TRBV5-1,TRBJ1-1,ASSGTRDTVRNTEAF
TRBV27,TRBJ1-6,ASSPSGTGGNSPLH
TRBV7-2,TRBJ2-3,ASSLSRAGSTDTQY
TRBV6-5,TRBJ2-2,ASRTLAPDTGELF
TRBV5-1,TRBJ1-1,ASSSPRTGGMNTEAF
TRBV29-1,TRBJ2-3,SLRQGNTDTQY
TRBV19,TRBJ2-1,ASSPLGRGTYNEQF
TRBV20-1,TRBJ2-7,SARTSYEQY
TRBV7-2,TRBJ1-1,ASSSRPLTGTEAF
TRBV5-1,TRBJ2-3,ASSSGGTSGGATDTQY
TRBV7-2,TRBJ1-5,ASSSSGTGLGQPQH
TRBV27,TRBJ1-5,ASGASKSTQH
TRBV18,TRBJ2-7,ASSPQRTGVDEQY